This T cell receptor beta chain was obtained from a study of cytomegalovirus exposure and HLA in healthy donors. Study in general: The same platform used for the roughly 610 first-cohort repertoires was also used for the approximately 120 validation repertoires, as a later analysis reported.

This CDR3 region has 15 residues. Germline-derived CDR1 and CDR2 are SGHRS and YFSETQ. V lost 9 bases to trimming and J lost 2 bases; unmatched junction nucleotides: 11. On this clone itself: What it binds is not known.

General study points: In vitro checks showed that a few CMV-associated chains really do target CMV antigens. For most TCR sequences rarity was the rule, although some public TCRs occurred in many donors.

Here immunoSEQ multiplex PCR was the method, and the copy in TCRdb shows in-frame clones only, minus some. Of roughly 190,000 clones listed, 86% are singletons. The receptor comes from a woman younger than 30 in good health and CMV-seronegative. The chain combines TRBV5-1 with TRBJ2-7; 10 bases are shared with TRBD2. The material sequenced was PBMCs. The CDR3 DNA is TGCGCCACCTCCCGTGGGACTAGCGAAACCTACGAGCAGTACTTC. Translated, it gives CATSRGTSETYEQYF. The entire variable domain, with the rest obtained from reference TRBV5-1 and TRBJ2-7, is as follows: KAGVTQTPRYLIKTRGQQVTLSCSPISGHRSVSWYQQTPGQGLQFLFEYFSETQRNKGNFPGRFSGRQFSNSRSEMNVSTLELGDSALYLCATSRGTSETYEQYFGPGTRLTVT.